Listed below are T cell receptor beta chains from one sample, sequenced in a study of T cell responses to AZD1222 COVID-19 vaccine. TCRdb's table, derived via immunoSEQ multiplex PCR, lists solely in-frame clones and lacks some. The sample includes about 180,000 clones, over 80% of them seen just once. Material: peripheral blood, obtained 28 days after the second dose of the MenACWY control vaccine. The receptor source for this set is an adult who received the MenACWY meningococcal vaccine as a control. CDR3s include the opening cysteine and the closing phenylalanine or tryptophan. Fields, in order: CDR3 DNA, CDR3 protein, J gene, clone size, V gene, D gene. A D gene is named only where the DNA matches it firmly. Some rows have no size entry. The others give once, few or many, or a class for an expanded clone.

cdr3_nt: TGTGCCAGCTCACCAAGGGGACAGAACTCTGGAAACACCATATATTTT; cdr3_aa: CASSPRGQNSGNTIYF; j_call: TRBJ1-3; clone_size: -; v_call: TRBV18; d_call: TRBD1
cdr3_nt: TGTGCCAGCAGCCAAGTGATGCAATCGCCCCAGCATTTT; cdr3_aa: CASSQVMQSPQHF; j_call: TRBJ1-5; clone_size: once; v_call: TRBV3-1/TRBV3-2; d_call: -
cdr3_nt: TGTGCCAGCAGCTCAAAGGGACAGCCCCAGCATTTT; cdr3_aa: CASSSKGQPQHF; j_call: TRBJ1-5; clone_size: -; v_call: TRBV7-9; d_call: -
cdr3_nt: TGTGCCAGCAGTTATGGGGGGACTGAAGCTTTCTTT; cdr3_aa: CASSYGGTEAFF; j_call: TRBJ1-1; clone_size: -; v_call: TRBV6-6; d_call: -
cdr3_nt: TGCGCCAGCAGCCAAAGCGGGGGGGGTTACAATGAGCAGTTCTTC; cdr3_aa: CASSQSGGGYNEQFF; j_call: TRBJ2-1; clone_size: -; v_call: TRBV4-3; d_call: TRBD2
cdr3_nt: TGTGCCATCAGTGAGCTTCAATCGGACACCATATATTTT; cdr3_aa: CAISELQSDTIYF; j_call: TRBJ1-3; clone_size: -; v_call: TRBV10-3; d_call: -
cdr3_nt: TGCGCCAGCAGCCAAGAGGGCGGATTCTCTGGAAACACCATATATTTT; cdr3_aa: CASSQEGGFSGNTIYF; j_call: TRBJ1-3; clone_size: -; v_call: TRBV4-1; d_call: -
cdr3_nt: TGTGCCAGCAGCCCCCCGTGGCAGGGAGGAAATTATGGCTACACCTTC; cdr3_aa: CASSPPWQGGNYGYTF; j_call: TRBJ1-2; clone_size: -; v_call: TRBV5-4; d_call: -
cdr3_nt: TGTGCCTCCACGACAGGGTCGACCTATAATTCACCCCTCCACTTT; cdr3_aa: CASTTGSTYNSPLHF; j_call: TRBJ1-6; clone_size: -; v_call: TRBV30; d_call: TRBD1
cdr3_nt: TGTGCCAGCAGCTTAGCCGGGACAGACCAAGAGACCCAGTACTTC; cdr3_aa: CASSLAGTDQETQYF; j_call: TRBJ2-5; clone_size: once; v_call: TRBV7-9; d_call: TRBD1
cdr3_nt: TGTGCCATCAGTGGGACAGGTGGTGGCTACACCTTC; cdr3_aa: CAISGTGGGYTF; j_call: TRBJ1-2; clone_size: -; v_call: TRBV10-3; d_call: TRBD1
cdr3_nt: TGTGCCAGCAGCTTAAGCGTCGGACAGGGCTATGGCTACACCTTC; cdr3_aa: CASSLSVGQGYGYTF; j_call: TRBJ1-2; clone_size: -; v_call: TRBV7-2; d_call: TRBD1
cdr3_nt: TGTGCCAGTAGTAAGCTTTTTGTAGGACTCGGCGAGGGGGAGCAGTACTTC; cdr3_aa: CASSKLFVGLGEGEQYF; j_call: TRBJ2-7; clone_size: -; v_call: TRBV19; d_call: -
cdr3_nt: TGTGCCACCAGTGATCCCAGAGGTTCAGACGAGCAGTACTTC; cdr3_aa: CATSDPRGSDEQYF; j_call: TRBJ2-7; clone_size: -; v_call: TRBV24-1; d_call: -
cdr3_nt: TGTGCCAGCAGCCTAGCGGGACCCCCTGAAGCTTTCTTT; cdr3_aa: CASSLAGPPEAFF; j_call: TRBJ1-1; clone_size: -; v_call: TRBV3-1/TRBV3-2; d_call: -
cdr3_nt: TGTGCCAGCAGTCTCACTCCCGAGACAGGGGTAAACGAGCAGTACTTC; cdr3_aa: CASSLTPETGVNEQYF; j_call: TRBJ2-7; clone_size: -; v_call: TRBV28; d_call: TRBD1
cdr3_nt: TGTGCCAGCAGCTATAACACAGATACGCAGTATTTT; cdr3_aa: CASSYNTDTQYF; j_call: TRBJ2-3; clone_size: -; v_call: TRBV7-9; d_call: -
cdr3_nt: TGTGCCGGGACCGGGCTCTCCTCGGGCTACACCTTC; cdr3_aa: CAGTGLSSGYTF; j_call: TRBJ1-2; clone_size: -; v_call: TRBV30; d_call: -
cdr3_nt: TGTGCCAGCAGGGGACAGCAGTTGGGGGAGCAGTACTTC; cdr3_aa: CASRGQQLGEQYF; j_call: TRBJ2-7; clone_size: -; v_call: TRBV28; d_call: TRBD1
cdr3_nt: TGTGCCAGCAGCTTACACGGGACCTCTGGAAACACCATATATTTT; cdr3_aa: CASSLHGTSGNTIYF; j_call: TRBJ1-3; clone_size: -; v_call: TRBV7-3; d_call: -
cdr3_nt: TGTGCCAGCAGCACCTATACCGGGGAGCTGTTTTTT; cdr3_aa: CASSTYTGELFF; j_call: TRBJ2-2; clone_size: -; v_call: TRBV7-2; d_call: -
cdr3_nt: TGTGCCAGCAGCTCTCAGGGTCTTGAAGCTTTCTTT; cdr3_aa: CASSSQGLEAFF; j_call: TRBJ1-1; clone_size: -; v_call: TRBV7-2; d_call: -
cdr3_nt: TGCAGCGTTGAGGGACAAGGCGACTATGAGCAGTTCTTC; cdr3_aa: CSVEGQGDYEQFF; j_call: TRBJ2-1; clone_size: -; v_call: TRBV29-1; d_call: -
cdr3_nt: TGTGCCAGCAGTCCGAACAGGGGGGCCGGTGAAAAACTGTTTTTT; cdr3_aa: CASSPNRGAGEKLFF; j_call: TRBJ1-4; clone_size: -; v_call: TRBV6-2/TRBV6-3; d_call: TRBD1
cdr3_nt: TGCGCCAGCAGCCAAGGATGGTGGGACAGCTCCTACAATGAGCAGTTCTTC; cdr3_aa: CASSQGWWDSSYNEQFF; j_call: TRBJ2-1; clone_size: -; v_call: TRBV4-3; d_call: TRBD1
cdr3_nt: TGTGCCAGCAGTGCAGCCCGGGACAGATTATTTTATGGCTACACCTTC; cdr3_aa: CASSAARDRLFYGYTF; j_call: TRBJ1-2; clone_size: -; v_call: TRBV2; d_call: TRBD1
cdr3_nt: TGTGCCAGCAGCTGGGGACTCGACAATGAGCAGTTCTTC; cdr3_aa: CASSWGLDNEQFF; j_call: TRBJ2-1; clone_size: -; v_call: TRBV7-6; d_call: -
cdr3_nt: TGTGCCAGCAACAGACAGGGCACTGGAAACACCATATATTTT; cdr3_aa: CASNRQGTGNTIYF; j_call: TRBJ1-3; clone_size: -; v_call: TRBV3-1/TRBV3-2; d_call: TRBD1
cdr3_nt: TGTGCCAGCAGTTCCCAGGGGCGGCGCAGTGCCGGGGAGCTGTTTTTT; cdr3_aa: CASSSQGRRSAGELFF; j_call: TRBJ2-2; clone_size: -; v_call: TRBV6-6; d_call: -
cdr3_nt: TGTGCCAGCAGCTTCCAGGGGGTGGGGGAGACCCAGTACTTC; cdr3_aa: CASSFQGVGETQYF; j_call: TRBJ2-5; clone_size: once; v_call: TRBV7-2; d_call: TRBD1
cdr3_nt: TGTGCCAGCAGCCCCCTGGGGATAAACACTGAAGCTTTCTTT; cdr3_aa: CASSPLGINTEAFF; j_call: TRBJ1-1; clone_size: -; v_call: TRBV9; d_call: -
cdr3_nt: TGTGCCAGCAGCCAACGACAGCCAGATACGCAGTATTTT; cdr3_aa: CASSQRQPDTQYF; j_call: TRBJ2-3; clone_size: -; v_call: TRBV7-2; d_call: -
cdr3_nt: TGCGCCAGCAGCTTGCCTACAAGCGGGGGGGCCCCTGAGCAGTTCTTC; cdr3_aa: CASSLPTSGGAPEQFF; j_call: TRBJ2-1; clone_size: -; v_call: TRBV5-1; d_call: TRBD2
cdr3_nt: TGTGCCAGCAGTTACTCGGGACAGGGTGAAGCTTTCTTT; cdr3_aa: CASSYSGQGEAFF; j_call: TRBJ1-1; clone_size: -; v_call: TRBV6-2/TRBV6-3; d_call: TRBD1
cdr3_nt: TGTGCCAGCAGCTCCGGCCGCTTTGGGAACACTGAAGCTTTCTTT; cdr3_aa: CASSSGRFGNTEAFF; j_call: TRBJ1-1; clone_size: -; v_call: TRBV7-6; d_call: -
cdr3_nt: TGTGCCAGTAGTATGGCCGCTAACCCAAGGAACAATGAGCAGTTCTTC; cdr3_aa: CASSMAANPRNNEQFF; j_call: TRBJ2-1; clone_size: -; v_call: TRBV19; d_call: -
cdr3_nt: TGTGCCAGCAGCAAGGGACAGGGTAACACTGAAGCTTTCTTT; cdr3_aa: CASSKGQGNTEAFF; j_call: TRBJ1-1; clone_size: -; v_call: TRBV3-1/TRBV3-2; d_call: TRBD1
cdr3_nt: TGTGCCAGCAGCTTACCGGGACGTTTTTATGGCTACACCTTC; cdr3_aa: CASSLPGRFYGYTF; j_call: TRBJ1-2; clone_size: -; v_call: TRBV5-6; d_call: -
cdr3_nt: TGTGCCAGCAGTTTGACCGGGACAGGGCTATACAATGAGCAGTTCTTC; cdr3_aa: CASSLTGTGLYNEQFF; j_call: TRBJ2-1; clone_size: -; v_call: TRBV6-5; d_call: TRBD1
cdr3_nt: TGTGCCAGCAGTGGGGCTACAGATAAAGAAACTTACTCCTACGAGCAGTACTTC; cdr3_aa: CASSGATDKETYSYEQYF; j_call: TRBJ2-7; clone_size: -; v_call: TRBV6-2/TRBV6-3; d_call: -
cdr3_nt: TGTGCCAGCAGCTTAAGGACAGGAGGGATAGGGGAGGAAAAACTGTTTTTT; cdr3_aa: CASSLRTGGIGEEKLFF; j_call: TRBJ1-4; clone_size: -; v_call: TRBV5-6; d_call: TRBD1
cdr3_nt: TGTGCCAGCAGCTTAGCGGAAGCAACTAATGAAAAACTGTTTTTT; cdr3_aa: CASSLAEATNEKLFF; j_call: TRBJ1-4; clone_size: -; v_call: TRBV7-9; d_call: -
cdr3_nt: TGTGCCAGCAGCAAGCTCAGAGACACTGAAGCTTTCTTT; cdr3_aa: CASSKLRDTEAFF; j_call: TRBJ1-1; clone_size: -; v_call: TRBV21-1; d_call: -
cdr3_nt: TGTGCCAGCAGTCCCGCCGGGACAGGGGGAGAGCAGTACTTC; cdr3_aa: CASSPAGTGGEQYF; j_call: TRBJ2-7; clone_size: -; v_call: TRBV27; d_call: TRBD1
cdr3_nt: TGTGCCAGCAGCCTTAGCGGGGGGTCCTCCTACGAGCAGTACTTC; cdr3_aa: CASSLSGGSSYEQYF; j_call: TRBJ2-7; clone_size: -; v_call: TRBV11-3; d_call: TRBD2
cdr3_nt: TGTGCCAGTAGTATGAGGGACACAGTCGGCACTGAAGCTTTCTTT; cdr3_aa: CASSMRDTVGTEAFF; j_call: TRBJ1-1; clone_size: -; v_call: TRBV19; d_call: -
cdr3_nt: TGTGCCAGCACAGGCGGCCTTAGCACAGATACGCAGTATTTT; cdr3_aa: CASTGGLSTDTQYF; j_call: TRBJ2-3; clone_size: -; v_call: TRBV2; d_call: -
cdr3_nt: TGTGCCAGCAGCCAAGTAGGACAGGGGGCCACAGATACGCAGTATTTT; cdr3_aa: CASSQVGQGATDTQYF; j_call: TRBJ2-3; clone_size: -; v_call: TRBV4-2; d_call: TRBD1
cdr3_nt: TGTGCCAGCAGCTTAGGCTCTGGAAACACCATATATTTT; cdr3_aa: CASSLGSGNTIYF; j_call: TRBJ1-3; clone_size: -; v_call: TRBV7-9; d_call: -
cdr3_nt: TGTGCCAGCAGTTTTAGGCCGAACTCGGGGTATAATTCACCCCTCCACTTT; cdr3_aa: CASSFRPNSGYNSPLHF; j_call: TRBJ1-6; clone_size: -; v_call: TRBV28; d_call: -
cdr3_nt: TGTGCCAGCAGCCGGATCGGGGCCGGTAATGAAAAACTGTTTTTT; cdr3_aa: CASSRIGAGNEKLFF; j_call: TRBJ1-4; clone_size: once; v_call: TRBV7-9; d_call: -
cdr3_nt: TGTGCCAGCAGCTTAGTCGGGACAGGGGGAGGAGAGACCCAGTACTTC; cdr3_aa: CASSLVGTGGGETQYF; j_call: TRBJ2-5; clone_size: -; v_call: TRBV7-2; d_call: TRBD1
cdr3_nt: TGTGCCAGCAGTTTTTGGGGAAACTATGGCTACACCTTC; cdr3_aa: CASSFWGNYGYTF; j_call: TRBJ1-2; clone_size: -; v_call: TRBV27; d_call: -
cdr3_nt: TGTGCCAGCAGCCAAGCTGGGTTCTATGGCTACACCTTC; cdr3_aa: CASSQAGFYGYTF; j_call: TRBJ1-2; clone_size: once; v_call: TRBV3-1/TRBV3-2; d_call: -
cdr3_nt: TGTGCCATCAGTTCGCGGGAGGGTGGAAGGGCCGGGGAGCTGTTTTTT; cdr3_aa: CAISSREGGRAGELFF; j_call: TRBJ2-2; clone_size: -; v_call: TRBV10-3; d_call: TRBD2